The 9 T cell receptor beta chains listed next were all sequenced from one sample in a study of shared clonotypes between healthy human individuals (dated by TCRdb to the early 2020s). Library construction relied on the immunoSEQ multiplex PCR assay. TCRdb took over this immuneACCESS table, retaining in-frame rearrangements with V and J assigned. Such tables are incomplete; in checked studies, under half of the missing clones stem from an unresolved V gene, and the remainder is unexplained. Recorded for this sample are about 700,000 clones; around 72% of them occurred a single time. The leading ten clones occupy over 1.5% of the sample. Sequenced: memory CD4+ T cells sorted from blood. The cell subset or site label of this sample denotes: CD45RA-negative fraction. These receptor sequences come from a woman in her thirties in good health.

Of note for this clone: The junction and the germline gene differ at one end; a read error may be behind it. V is TRBV5-1 and J is TRBJ2-1; perhaps TRBD2 as D (6 bases). The CDR3 is 16 amino acids. Germline values: CDR1 SGHRS, CDR2 YFSETQ. The CDR3 nucleotides are TGCGCCAGCAGCTTCCCTAGCGTCCGTTCCTTCAATGAGCAGTTCTTC. Amino acid sequence: CASSFPSVRSFNEQFF.

The genes are TRBV7-9 and TRBJ1-5; no firm D call. CDR1 SEHNR and CDR2 FQNEAQ come from the germline V gene (reference sequence). The ends were cut back, 5 bases at V and 4 bases at J, with 9 bases in the middle. This CDR3 contains 13 residues. The CDR3 spells CASSDDGNQPQHF. CDR3 nucleotides: TGTGCCAGCAGCGACGACGGAAATCAGCCCCAGCATTTT.

This rearrangement joins TRBV4-1 to TRBJ2-2; D possibly corresponds to TRBD2 (5 bases). This CDR3 has 16 residues. Germline lookup yields CDR1 MGHRA and CDR2 YSYEKL. The V gene lost 5 bases and the J gene lost 0 bases, with 13 bases spanning the gap. The CDR3 region is CASSGLRGTNTGELFF. The CDR3 DNA follows: TGCGCCAGCAGCGGGCTGAGAGGGACGAACACCGGGGAGCTGTTTTTT.

The rearrangement links TRBV28 to TRBJ2-7; TRBD1 might be the D (6 bases). CDR1 is MDHEN, CDR2 SYDVKM, per germline. V lost 6 bases and J lost 5, with 20 bases in between. The CDR3 has 15 amino acids. CDR3 sequence reads: CASSLKQGAGDEQYF. The CDR3 nucleotides are TGTGCCAGCAGCCTAAAACAGGGCGCCGGGGACGAGCAGTACTTC.

This chain uses TRBV10-1 with TRBJ1-2; possibly TRBD1 for D (5 bases). Germline CDR1 reads WNHNN; CDR2 reads SYGVQD (reference sequence). Trimming removed 4 bases from V and 4 bases from J, with 10 bases in between. The CDR3 spans 13 residues. This CDR3 reads CASSATVAYGYTF. As DNA, the CDR3 is TGCGCCAGCAGTGCGACAGTGGCCTATGGCTACACCTTC.

V usage is TRBV7-9 and J usage is TRBJ1-2; the D gene is possibly TRBD1 (5 bases). The CDR3 extends over 16 amino acids. With 4 bases removed from V and 3 bases from J, the gap between germline ends came to 18 bases. The germline CDR1 and CDR2 sequences are SEHNR and FQNEAQ (reference sequence). As DNA, the CDR3 is TGTGCCAGCAGCTCGCTCGGACAATACGAGGACTATGGCTACACCTTC. Translated, it gives CASSSLGQYEDYGYTF.

The genes are TRBV5-5 and TRBJ2-3; D is possibly TRBD1 or TRBD2 (5 bases each). The CDR3 is made up of 16 amino acids. Per the germline V gene, CDR1 is SGHKS and CDR2 is YYEKEE (reference sequence). V lost 6 bases and J 4 bases, leaving 21 bases between the germline ends. In DNA form, the CDR3 reads TGTGCCAGCACCCGGCCCGGGGCAAATGGGGCAGATACGCAGTATTTT. It encodes CASTRPGANGADTQYF.

The V gene is TRBV18, the J gene TRBJ1-1; no reliable D call. CDR3 length: 14 residues. CDR1 is KGHSH and CDR2 is LQKENI in the germline V gene. V lost 4 bases to trimming and J lost 3 bases, with 12 bases between them. CDR3 nucleotides: TGTGCCAGCTCACTCGACCCTGAGTACACTGAAGCTTTCTTT. This sequence encodes CASSLDPEYTEAFF.

This rearrangement joins TRBV10-3 to TRBJ2-1; 11 bases fit TRBD2. The trim removed 4 bases at V and 2 bases at J, leaving 1 base unmatched. The CDR3 totals 15 residues. Germline CDR1 reads ENHRY; CDR2 reads SYGVKD. The CDR3 DNA reads as TGTGCCATCAGTGGGACTAGCGGGCCCTACAATGAGCAGTTCTTC. Amino acids: CAISGTSGPYNEQFF.